Below are 31 T cell receptor beta chains sequenced from a single sample in a study of vaccination effects on CD4 cells after COVID-19. The antigens of these receptors remain unknown. Ahead of sequencing, the ViraFEST assay grew antigen-specific CD4+ T cells using viral peptide pools. Scientists isolated CD4+ T cells after an approximately 10-day culture period ended. Two doses of either BNT162b2 or mRNA-1273 were given to each participant. Method: immunoSEQ multiplex PCR; TCRdb's copy keeps in-frame clones and lacks some. The sample holds about 24,000 clones, over 70% seen once. The sample was CD4+ T cells from PBMCs cultured with SARS-CoV-2 spike peptides, taken after COVID-19 vaccination. Receptors originate from a human donor who received a COVID-19 vaccine.

The V call is TRBV7-9, the J call TRBJ2-5, with D unresolved. The CDR3 extends over 12 amino acids. Per germline, CDR1 SEHNR and CDR2 FQNEAQ (reference sequence). V was trimmed by 1 base and J by 7 bases, leaving 7 bases between them. CDR3 protein: CASSLELRTQYF. CDR3 in DNA: TGTGCCAGCAGCTTAGAACTCCGGACCCAGTACTTC. Full variable domain (rest looked up from reference TRBV7-9 and TRBJ2-5): DTGVSQNPRHKITKRGQNVTFRCDPISEHNRLYWYRQTLGQGPEFLTYFQNEAQLEKSRLLSDRFSAERPKGSFSTLEIQRTEQGDSAMYLCASSLELRTQYFGPGTRLLVL.

V is TRBV29-1 and J is TRBJ1-5; D not certain. The CDR3 consists of 14 residues. The germline V and J ends were trimmed by 6 bases and 2 bases, with 14 bases remaining between them. The germline gives CDR1 SQVTM, CDR2 ANQGSEA. CDR3 sequence (DNA): TGCAGCGTCACCTTAGCTAAGGGCAATCAGCCCCAGCATTTT. Translated, it gives CSVTLAKGNQPQHF.

The rearrangement joins TRBV11-2 to TRBJ2-5; TRBD1 agrees at 8 bases. CDR1 is SGHAT, CDR2 FQNNGV, per germline. Trimming took 6 bases from V and 5 from J; bases not matched to a gene: 2. The CDR3 loop spans 12 amino acids. CDR3 residues: CASRDRAETQYF. CDR3 bases: TGTGCCAGCAGGGACAGGGCTGAGACCCAGTACTTC.

This chain connects TRBV29-1 to TRBJ1-3; 8 bases align to TRBD1. Losses at the gene ends were 6 bases for V and 2 bases for J; bases not matched to a gene: 6. This CDR3 region has 14 residues. Germline V gives CDR1 SQVTM, CDR2 ANQGSEA. The CDR3 DNA reads as TGCAGCGTAGGACAGGGTGGTACTGGAAACACCATATATTTT. It codes for CSVGQGGTGNTIYF.

This clone was seen once. The V and J genes are TRBV19 and TRBJ1-5, with D unresolved. The CDR3 spans 14 residues. The germline gives CDR1 LNHDA, CDR2 SQIVND (reference sequence). Trimming removed 2 bases at V and 6 bases at J, with 11 bases between. For the CDR3, the DNA is TGTGCCAGTAGTATATCACTTCGGAGTCAGCCCCAGCATTTT. Its translation: CASSISLRSQPQHF.

The CDR3 region has the DNA TGCGCCAGCAGCGGTACAGGGGGCGCCTACGAGCAGTACTTC. Its protein is CASSGTGGAYEQYF. This sequence joins TRBV5-1 and TRBJ2-7; 9 nucleotides match TRBD1. There are 14 residues in the CDR3. J was trimmed by 2 bases and V by 4 bases; bases with no gene match: 4. Germline values: CDR1 SGHRS, CDR2 YFSETQ.

V usage is TRBV6-1 and J usage is TRBJ1-5, with D unclear. The CDR3 is 13 amino acids. V was clipped by 2 bases and J by 5 bases, with 7 bases between them. CDR1 is MNHNS and CDR2 is SASEGT in the germline V gene. The CDR3 reads CASSERADQPQHF. The CDR3 bases are TGTGCCAGCAGTGAACGAGCTGATCAGCCCCAGCATTTT.

This chain uses TRBV5-1 with TRBJ1-5; D remains unclear. Trimming took off 4 bases at V and 3 bases at J, with 14 bases between the two ends. This CDR3 region has 15 residues. CDR1 and CDR2 from the germline V gene are SGHRS and YFSETQ. CDR3 nucleotide sequence: TGCGCCAGCAGCCCGGACGGAGACATCAATCAGCCCCAGCATTTT. Translating it yields CASSPDGDINQPQHF. Full variable domain (missing parts from reference TRBV5-1 and TRBJ1-5): KAGVTQTPRYLIKTRGQQVTLSCSPISGHRSVSWYQQTPGQGLQFLFEYFSETQRNKGNFPGRFSGRQFSNSRSEMNVSTLELGDSALYLCASSPDGDINQPQHFGDGTRLSIL.

This chain links TRBV20-1 with TRBJ2-2; 10 positions match TRBD2. CDR1 is DFQATT and CDR2 is SNEGSKA in the germline V gene (reference sequence). V was clipped by 3 bases and J by 4 bases; unmatched bases: 8. The CDR3 is 16 residues long. The CDR3 region has the DNA TGCAGTGCTAGTGGGAGCGGGAGGGTGGGCACCGGGGAGCTGTTTTTT. Translation gives CSASGSGRVGTGELFF.

This clone was found a few times. The rearrangement uses TRBV20-1 and TRBJ1-5, with TRBD1 as a possible D gene (6 bases). The V gene lost 3 bases and the J gene lost 11 bases, with 20 bases spanning the gap. Germline CDR1 DFQATT, CDR2 SNEGSKA (reference sequence). This CDR3 is built from 14 residues. Written as DNA, the CDR3 is TGCAGTGCTAGTGACAGGAGGGAGTTAGGGGCCCAGCATTTT. Amino acids: CSASDRRELGAQHF.

The rearrangement uses TRBV4-1 and TRBJ2-2; D remains unclear. This CDR3 contains 17 residues. V was pared by 3 bases and J by 0 bases, with 14 bases between. The germline gives CDR1 MGHRA, CDR2 YSYEKL. CDR3 sequence reads: CASSHGVSGSNTGELFF. The CDR3 DNA reads as TGCGCCAGCAGCCATGGTGTTTCTGGGTCGAACACCGGGGAGCTGTTTTTT.

The chain couples TRBV6-1 to TRBJ1-5, with a tentative D call TRBD1 (5 bases). V shed 2 bases and J shed 7 bases, with 9 bases lying between them. CDR1 and CDR2 from the germline V gene are MNHNS and SASEGT. The CDR3 is made up of 13 amino acids. The CDR3 DNA reads TGTGCCAGCAGTGAAAGGGACCGACAGCCCCAGCATTTT. This codes for CASSERDRQPQHF.

This chain connects TRBV5-1 to TRBJ2-1, with D possibly TRBD2 on 5 matching bases. The CDR3 extends over 11 amino acids. Trimming removed 2 bases at V and 10 bases at J, with 7 bases between. CDR1 and CDR2 (germline): SGHRS, YFSETQ. CDR3: CASSLGGEQFF. CDR3 in DNA: TGCGCCAGCAGCTTAGGCGGGGAGCAGTTCTTC.

J is TRBJ1-3 and V is TRBV4-1, with a tentative D call TRBD1 (6 bases). In germline, CDR1 is MGHRA, CDR2 YSYEKL. The CDR3 is 17 amino acids. The V end lost 9 bases, the J end lost 0 bases, and 21 bases lay between the germline ends. CDR3 bases: TGCGCCAGGGGACAAGGGGGACGGATAAACTCTGGAAACACCATATATTTT. The encoded protein is CARGQGGRINSGNTIYF.

The CDR3 DNA is TGCGCCAGCAGAGACAGCATGAACACTGAAGCTTTCTTT. Translation gives CASRDSMNTEAFF. The chain couples TRBV5-1 to TRBJ1-1; TRBD1 might be the D (5 bases). The germline gives CDR1 SGHRS, CDR2 YFSETQ. Deletions cut 5 bases from V and 0 bases from J, with 8 bases between. The CDR3 contains 13 residues.

The J gene is TRBJ1-5, the V gene TRBV6-5, with TRBD1 as a possible D gene (6 bases). Looked up from germline, CDR1 is MNHEY and CDR2 is SVGAGI. The CDR3 has 15 amino acids. The V gene lost 7 bases and the J gene lost 7 bases, with 20 bases spanning the gap. The CDR3 DNA follows: TGTGCCAGCACCGGCAGGGGCGGGCGGTTCCAGCCCCAGCATTTT. Translated: CASTGRGGRFQPQHF.

The V call is TRBV28, the J call TRBJ1-5, with D possibly being TRBD1 (6 bases). The CDR3 totals 15 residues. Germline assignment: CDR1 MDHEN and CDR2 SYDVKM. Trimming cost V 2 bases and J 3 bases, with 11 bases left between them. The CDR3: CASSLLTGNNQPQHF. CDR3 coding DNA: TGTGCCAGCAGTTTACTCACAGGGAACAATCAGCCCCAGCATTTT.

This clone was seen only once. The J gene is TRBJ1-2, the V gene TRBV5-4; maybe TRBD1 (5 bases). The CDR3 consists of 14 residues. Trimming took off 0 bases at V and 5 bases at J, with 11 bases between the two ends. CDR1 and CDR2 (germline): SGHNT, YYREEE (reference sequence). CDR3 loop: CASSLGQGPYGYTF. The CDR3 bases are TGTGCCAGCAGCTTGGGTCAGGGACCGTATGGCTACACCTTC.

V is TRBV4-1 and J is TRBJ1-5; D not certain. Trimming took off 0 bases at V and 1 base at J, with 13 bases between the two ends. The CDR3 is made up of 17 amino acids. Looked up from germline, CDR1 is MGHRA and CDR2 is YSYEKL. CDR3 in DNA: TGCGCCAGCAGCCAAGATGGGAGCGGGAGGAGCAATCAGCCCCAGCATTTT. Protein sequence: CASSQDGSGRSNQPQHF.

The CDR3 loop is CASSEGRNWEKLFF. CDR3 in DNA: TGTGCCAGCAGTGAAGGCCGTAATTGGGAAAAACTGTTTTTT. This sequence joins TRBV2 and TRBJ1-4; D gene uncertain. The germline V gene encodes CDR1 SNHLY and CDR2 FYNNEI. The CDR3 is 14 amino acids. Trimming removed 1 base from V and 8 bases from J, with 11 bases in between.

This clone rates as medium-sized (0.01 to 0.1%). The chain joins TRBV2 to TRBJ2-3; TRBD1 or TRBD2 may be the D gene (5 bases each). V was clipped by 8 bases and J by 6 bases, with 18 bases between them. The CDR3 length is 14 residues. CDR1 and CDR2 from the germline V gene are SNHLY and FYNNEI. CDR3 sequence (DNA): TGTGCCAGCGGGCTGGGTGGGGGTCCTGATACGCAGTATTTT. It is translated as CASGLGGGPDTQYF.

The V gene is TRBV12-3 or TRBV12-4, the J gene TRBJ2-7; no definite D call. The CDR3 has 12 amino acids. Trimming took 3 bases from V and 2 from J, leaving 5 bases between them. CDR3 region: CASSLGTYEQYF. The CDR3 nucleotides are TGTGCCAGCAGTTTGGGGACCTACGAGCAGTACTTC.

The V call is TRBV9, the J call TRBJ2-2; 7 nucleotides agree with TRBD1. Per germline, CDR1 SGDLS and CDR2 YYNGEE. This CDR3 spans 16 amino acids. The J segment lost 6 bases and the V segment lost 0 bases, leaving 8 bases of the junction unmatched. CDR3 sequence (DNA): TGTGCCAGCAGCGTAGCGATAGGGGGCATAGCCGGGGAGCTGTTTTTT. It yields the protein CASSVAIGGIAGELFF.

The chain uses TRBV19 and TRBJ1-5; 8 bases match TRBD1. After removal of 6 bases from V and 7 bases from J, the junction contained 11 bases not matched to a gene. There are 15 residues in the CDR3. Germline V CDR1 and CDR2: LNHDA, SQIVND (reference sequence). The CDR3 DNA reads as TGTGCCAGTAGCCCGACTGGACAGGGAAGACAGCCCCAGCATTTT. Protein product: CASSPTGQGRQPQHF.

V and J are TRBV19 and TRBJ2-6, with no clear D. Deletions cut 4 bases from V and 4 bases from J, with 14 bases between. The CDR3 runs to 16 residues. Germline CDR1 and CDR2: LNHDA and SQIVND (reference sequence). This CDR3 reads CASSRKAIGGANVLTF. In DNA, the CDR3 is TGTGCCAGTAGTAGAAAGGCCATTGGGGGGGCCAACGTCCTGACTTTC.

The chain employs TRBV12-3 or TRBV12-4 and TRBJ1-5; D unresolved. CDR3 length: 13 amino acids. V was pared by 0 bases and J by 6 bases, with 6 bases between. The CDR3 loop is CASSLAHGQPQHF. The CDR3 region has the DNA TGTGCCAGCAGTTTAGCGCACGGTCAGCCCCAGCATTTT.

The chain recombines TRBV6-5 with TRBJ1-3, with D possibly TRBD1 on 6 matching bases. This CDR3 spans 14 amino acids. The V and J ends lost 7 bases and 2 bases respectively, with 12 bases between them. CDR1 and CDR2 from the germline V gene are MNHEY and SVGAGI. CDR3 sequence: CASKVTGPGNTIYF. The DNA of the CDR3 is TGTGCCAGCAAGGTGACAGGACCTGGAAACACCATATATTTT.

This clone occurred a few times. This chain links TRBV9 with TRBJ1-3, with D unclear. Deletions cut 1 base from V and 3 bases from J, with 14 bases between. This CDR3 region has 16 residues. The germline CDR1 and CDR2 sequences are SGDLS and YYNGEE. The CDR3 loop reads CASSVQATRVGNTIYF. As DNA, the CDR3 is TGTGCCAGCAGCGTACAAGCGACAAGGGTTGGAAACACCATATATTTT.

The chain links TRBV6-1 to TRBJ1-6; D gene unclear. CDR3 length: 16 residues. Trimming left V 2 bases short and J 7 bases short, with 15 bases between. Germline V gene sequence: CDR1 MNHNS, CDR2 SASEGT. The CDR3 bases are TGTGCCAGCAGTGAAAGTACGATTGCGGGGAATTCACCCCTCCACTTT. This encodes CASSESTIAGNSPLHF.

J is TRBJ2-3 and V is TRBV5-1; D not resolved. In germline, CDR1 is SGHRS, CDR2 YFSETQ. The V and J ends lost 0 bases and 4 bases respectively, with 3 bases between them. The CDR3 has 12 amino acids. The CDR3 loop reads CASSLGSDTQYF. The CDR3 DNA reads TGCGCCAGCAGCTTGGGGTCAGATACGCAGTATTTT.

This clone was counted only a few times. The V gene is TRBV7-9, the J gene TRBJ2-7, with 12 bases matching TRBD2. There are 16 residues in the CDR3. Germline V gene data show CDR1 as SEHNR and CDR2 as FQNEAQ (reference sequence). Trimming at V came to 5 bases and at J to 0 bases, leaving 5 bases not matched to a gene. CDR3 in DNA: TGTGCCAGCAGCCCTCGACTAGCGGGAGCCTCCTACGAGCAGTACTTC. It encodes CASSPRLAGASYEQYF. Full variable domain (missing parts from reference TRBV7-9 and TRBJ2-7): DTGVSQNPRHKITKRGQNVTFRCDPISEHNRLYWYRQTLGQGPEFLTYFQNEAQLEKSRLLSDRFSAERPKGSFSTLEIQRTEQGDSAMYLCASSPRLAGASYEQYFGPGTRLTVT.